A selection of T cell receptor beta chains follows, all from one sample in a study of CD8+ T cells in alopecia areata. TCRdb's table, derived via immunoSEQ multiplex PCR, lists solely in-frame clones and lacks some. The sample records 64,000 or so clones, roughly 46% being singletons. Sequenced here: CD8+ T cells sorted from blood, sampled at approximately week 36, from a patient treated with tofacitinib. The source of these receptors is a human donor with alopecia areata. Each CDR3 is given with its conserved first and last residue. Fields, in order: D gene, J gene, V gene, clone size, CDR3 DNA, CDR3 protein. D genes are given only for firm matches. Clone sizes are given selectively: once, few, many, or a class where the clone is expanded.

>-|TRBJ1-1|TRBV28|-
TGTGCCAGCACCCTAGGGGACCAGAACACTGAAGCTTTCTTT
CASTLGDQNTEAFF
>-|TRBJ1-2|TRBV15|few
TGTGCCACCAGCAGACCCGAGGACAGAGCCTATGGCTACACCTTC
CATSRPEDRAYGYTF
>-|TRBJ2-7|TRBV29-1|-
TGCAGCGTTTTACTAAACTACGAGCAGTACTTT
CSVLLNYEQYF
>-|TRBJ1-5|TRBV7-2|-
TGTGCCAGCAGCTTACGGGCAGGCCCCCAGCATTTT
CASSLRAGPQHF
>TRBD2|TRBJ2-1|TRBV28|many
TGTGCCAGCAGTTCCAGGGTTTTAAGCGGGAGGAGCTCCTACAATGAGCAGTTCTTC
CASSSRVLSGRSSYNEQFF
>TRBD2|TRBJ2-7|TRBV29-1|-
TGCAGCGTTCTGGGACTAGCGGGAAGCTCCTACGAGCAGTACTTC
CSVLGLAGSSYEQYF
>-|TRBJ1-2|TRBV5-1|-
TGCGCCAGCAGCTTATTGACTTGGGGCCGTGATGGCTACACCTTC
CASSLLTWGRDGYTF
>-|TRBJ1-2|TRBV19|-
TGTGCCAGTAGTGGGCCGGGTCTCACTGGCGGCTACACCTTC
CASSGPGLTGGYTF
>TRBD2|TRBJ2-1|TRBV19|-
TGTGCCAGTAGTCCGCCCGCGGGACTAGCGCCTGAGCAGTTCTTC
CASSPPAGLAPEQFF
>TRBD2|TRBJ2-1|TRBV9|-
TGTGCCAGCAGCGTCGGCGGGAGGGCGAATGAGCAGTTCTTC
CASSVGGRANEQFF
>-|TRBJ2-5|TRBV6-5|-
TGTGCCAGCAGTTACTCCGGAGTAGGGAACCAAGAGACCCAGTACTTC
CASSYSGVGNQETQYF
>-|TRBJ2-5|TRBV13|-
TGTGCCAGCAGCTTAGGCCGAGAGACCCAGTACTTC
CASSLGRETQYF
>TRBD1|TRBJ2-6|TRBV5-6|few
TGTGCCAGCAGCCCGGACAGGGGATTTACCTCTGGGGCCAACGTCCTGACTTTC
CASSPDRGFTSGANVLTF
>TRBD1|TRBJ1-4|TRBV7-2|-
TGTGCCAGCAGCTTAGCCCGACAGGGAGGAGAAAAACTGTTTTTT
CASSLARQGGEKLFF
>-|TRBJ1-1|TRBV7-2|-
TGTGCCAGCAGCTTGCTCATTAACACTGAAGCTTTCTTT
CASSLLINTEAFF
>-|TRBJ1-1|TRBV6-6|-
TGTGCCAGCAGGTCCCAGGAGAACACTGAAGCTTTCTTT
CASRSQENTEAFF
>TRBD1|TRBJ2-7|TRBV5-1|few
TGCGCCAGCAGCTTCGGACAGGGGACCGGCGAGCAGTACTTC
CASSFGQGTGEQYF
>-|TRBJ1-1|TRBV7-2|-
TGTGCCAGCAGCTTAGCAGACAGGAACACTGAAGCTTTCTTT
CASSLADRNTEAFF
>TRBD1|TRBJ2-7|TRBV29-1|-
TGCAGCGGCATACAGGGGGCCACCTACGAGCAGTACTTC
CSGIQGATYEQYF
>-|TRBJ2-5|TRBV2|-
TGTGCCAGCAGGAACCTAGGGCCCGGGGATGGGACCCAGTACTTC
CASRNLGPGDGTQYF
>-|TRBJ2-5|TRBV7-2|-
TGTGCCAGCAGGCACAGGGTAGAGACCCAGTACTTC
CASRHRVETQYF
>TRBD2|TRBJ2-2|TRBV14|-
TGTGCCAGCAGCCAAGGCATGGGACTAGCATCCAGGAACACCGGGGAGCTGTTTTTT
CASSQGMGLASRNTGELFF
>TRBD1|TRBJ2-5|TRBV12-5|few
TGTGCTAGTGGTTTGGCCATTCGTGAGGGGGCTGGGGAGACCCAGTACTTC
CASGLAIREGAGETQYF
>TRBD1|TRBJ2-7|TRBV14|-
TGTGCCAGCAGCCAGTTCCAAGGGACAGGGTTAAACGAGCAGTACTTC
CASSQFQGTGLNEQYF
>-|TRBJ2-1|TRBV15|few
TGTGCCACCAGACCGATAAGACGCGGCCCTTACCAAAATGAGCAGTTCTTC
CATRPIRRGPYQNEQFF
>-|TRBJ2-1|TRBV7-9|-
TGTGCCAGCAGCGTACTAGTTGTCGATGAGCAGTTCTTC
CASSVLVVDEQFF
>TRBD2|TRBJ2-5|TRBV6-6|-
TGTGCCAGCAGCTATACTAGCGGACAAGAGACCCAGTACTTC
CASSYTSGQETQYF
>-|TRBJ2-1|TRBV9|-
TGTGCCAGCAGCGTTGGGTACAACAATGAGCAGTTCTTC
CASSVGYNNEQFF
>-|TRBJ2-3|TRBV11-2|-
TGTGCCAGCAGCGACCGGGGTACAGATACGCAGTATTTT
CASSDRGTDTQYF
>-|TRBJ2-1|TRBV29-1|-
TGCAGCGTTGGAGGCGGGCCCGATAATTACAATGAGCAGTTCTTC
CSVGGGPDNYNEQFF
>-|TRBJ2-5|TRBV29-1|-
TGCAGCGTTGAGCAAAGGGAGGAGACCCAGTACTTC
CSVEQREETQYF
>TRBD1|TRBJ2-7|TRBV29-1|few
TGCAGCGTTGAATCAGGACAGGGGATCGACGAGCAGTACTTC
CSVESGQGIDEQYF
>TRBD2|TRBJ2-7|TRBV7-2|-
TGTGCCAGCAGCCCGACTAGCGGGAGGGCCGACGAGCAGTACTTC
CASSPTSGRADEQYF
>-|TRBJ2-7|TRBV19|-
TGTGCCAGTAGTATGGACAGATACGAGCAGTACTTC
CASSMDRYEQYF
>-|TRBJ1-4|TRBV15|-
TGTGCCACCAGCAGGTCCAGGGGTCAAAATGAAAAACTGTTTTTT
CATSRSRGQNEKLFF
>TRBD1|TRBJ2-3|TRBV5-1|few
TGCGCCAGCAGCTGGACAGGGGTTGGAGATACGCAGTATTTT
CASSWTGVGDTQYF
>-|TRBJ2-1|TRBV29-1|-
TGCAGCGTACGACAGTACAATGAGCAGTTCTTC
CSVRQYNEQFF
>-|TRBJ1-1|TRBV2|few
TGTGCCAGCATCGGGGAAATGAACACTGAAGCTTTCTTT
CASIGEMNTEAFF
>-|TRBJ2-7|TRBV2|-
TGTGCCAGCAGTGTTGGCGGCCCCTACGAGCAGTACTTC
CASSVGGPYEQYF
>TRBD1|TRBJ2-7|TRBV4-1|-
TGCGCCAGCAGCCAAGTTGGGGCAGGGGGCTCCTACGAGCAGTACTTC
CASSQVGAGGSYEQYF